This TCR beta chain was identified during a study of blood T cell repertoires in COVID-19. Enrolled through a virtual design, the participants were between about 18 and 89 years of age and came from 24 US areas. V was trimmed by 2 bases and J by 3 bases, leaving 9 bases between them. Germline CDR1 and CDR2: KGHSH and LQKENI. CDR3 length: 14 residues. In the authors' methods: Scientists estimated how many nucleated cells there were by amplifying reference gene primers. Profiling relied on immunoSEQ multiplex PCR, and the TCRdb table lists in-frame clones only, not all of them. V, J and clone size are taken as reported in that table, and D and trimming were inferred from the DNA itself. The table lists about 330,000 clones, over 75% of them singletons.

The V call is TRBV18, the J call TRBJ2-3; maybe TRBD2 (5 bases). The sequencing input was PBMCs or T cells enriched from blood (not recorded which). The receptor's source is a woman under 40 who had recovered from COVID-19. The CDR3 sequence is CASSPSGKTDTQYF. Written as DNA, the CDR3 is TGTGCCAGCTCACCATCCGGGAAAACAGATACGCAGTATTTT. The variable domain in full, with the rest retrieved from reference TRBV18 and TRBJ2-3, is NAGVMQNPRHLVRRRGQEARLRCSPMKGHSHVYWYRQLPEEGLKFMVYLQKENIIDESGMPKERFSAEFPKEGPSILRIQQVVRGDSAAYFCASSPSGKTDTQYFGPGTRLTVL.